These 6 T cell receptor beta chains originate from one sample sequenced in a study of shared clonotypes between healthy human individuals. The repertoire was sequenced with immunoSEQ multiplex PCR; TCRdb's copy has only in-frame clones and lacks some. In the table there are 450,000 to 500,000 clones, about 82% of which are singletons. Sequencing was carried out using PBMCs. These receptors all come from a woman in her thirties or forties in good health. Some clones in this sample may be carry-over from other donors' samples.

This CDR3 reads CASSLGRDEQYF. The CDR3 DNA follows: TGTGCCAGCAGCTTAGGTCGCGACGAGCAGTACTTC. The chain uses TRBV7-8 and TRBJ2-7; D ambiguous. V was shortened by 1 base and J by 5 bases, with 6 bases between the two germline ends. The CDR3 has 12 residues. CDR1 SGHVS and CDR2 FQNEAQ come from the germline V gene.

Of note for this clone: A much larger clone lies one base from this, so it may be a read error. Additional DNA sequences in this sample encode the identical CDR3. The J gene is TRBJ1-2, the V gene TRBV4-1, with D uncertain. The CDR3 sequence is 14 residues long. The germline V gene encodes CDR1 MGHRA and CDR2 YSYEKL. V gave up 3 bases and J gave up 4 bases, with 12 bases separating them. The CDR3: CASSQQKEGYGYTF. The CDR3 DNA sequence: TGCGCCAGCAGCCAGCAGAAGGAAGGCTATGGCTACACCTTC.

The chain carries TRBV28 and TRBJ2-7, with 7 bases that match TRBD2. The CDR3 is 14 amino acids. The V and J ends lost 6 bases and 0 bases, in that order; junction bases with no gene match: 5. The germline V gene has CDR1 MDHEN and CDR2 SYDVKM. The CDR3 DNA is TGTGCCAGCAGGTCGGGGGGATCCTCCTACGAGCAGTACTTC. Its translation: CASRSGGSSYEQYF.

Concerning this clone: The same CDR3 also results from other DNA sequences found in this sample. V usage is TRBV9 and J usage is TRBJ1-3; 7 bases fit TRBD1. CDR3 length: 15 amino acids. V dropped 0 bases and J dropped 4; count of bases not matched to a gene: 4. Germline loops: CDR1 SGDLS, CDR2 YYNGEE. Here the CDR3 reads CASSVEGARGNTIYF. The CDR3 DNA reads TGTGCCAGCAGCGTAGAGGGGGCGCGAGGAAACACCATATATTTT.

V is TRBV2 and J is TRBJ1-3; D may be TRBD1 (6 bases). Germline CDR1 reads SNHLY; CDR2 reads FYNNEI. V lost 6 bases and J lost 0, with 9 bases in between. This CDR3 has 14 residues. In DNA form, the CDR3 reads TGTGCCAGCAGCAGGGGTAACTCTGGAAACACCATATATTTT. This encodes CASSRGNSGNTIYF.

Comment on this clone: This likely traces to a read error, being one base from a far larger clone. The V and J genes are TRBV10-3 and TRBJ2-7, with 7 nucleotides matching TRBD2. After removal of 0 bases from V and 6 bases from J, the junction contained 11 bases not matched to a gene. The CDR3 runs 16 residues. CDR1 and CDR2 (germline): ENHRY, SYGVKD. CDR3 sequence: CAISESGYGGSSEQYF. The CDR3 DNA reads TGTGCCATCAGTGAGTCGGGTTATGGCGGGAGTTCCGAGCAGTACTTC.